The rows below give T cell receptor beta chains drawn from one sample of a study of cytomegalovirus exposure and HLA in healthy donors. Profiling relied on immunoSEQ multiplex PCR, and the TCRdb table lists in-frame clones only, not all of them. The sample contains hundreds of thousands of clones, less than 90% of which appear only once. The sample comprised PBMCs. The origin of the receptors is a man aged 18 to 29 in good health and CMV-seropositive. CDR3s include the opening cysteine and the closing phenylalanine or tryptophan. Each record gives: V gene, J gene, clone size, CDR3 protein. Clone size appears in some rows only: once, few, many, or a class for an expanded clone.

v_call: TRBV7-9; j_call: TRBJ2-7; clone_size: few; cdr3_aa: CASSPQGVEQYF
v_call: TRBV6-4; j_call: TRBJ2-7; clone_size: .; cdr3_aa: CASSPTSGSINEQYF
v_call: TRBV30; j_call: TRBJ2-2; clone_size: .; cdr3_aa: CAWSGNTYTGELFF
v_call: TRBV6-1; j_call: TRBJ1-1; clone_size: .; cdr3_aa: CASRALNTEAFF
v_call: TRBV18; j_call: TRBJ2-7; clone_size: .; cdr3_aa: CASSPPVTGPEQYF
v_call: TRBV18; j_call: TRBJ1-1; clone_size: .; cdr3_aa: CASSPLRDDTEAFF
v_call: TRBV19; j_call: TRBJ1-2; clone_size: .; cdr3_aa: CASSRGSDLWRDGYTF
v_call: TRBV10-3; j_call: TRBJ1-1; clone_size: .; cdr3_aa: CAISVTGEGTEAFF
v_call: TRBV11-2; j_call: TRBJ1-4; clone_size: .; cdr3_aa: CASSLVVGEKLFF
v_call: TRBV15; j_call: TRBJ1-4; clone_size: .; cdr3_aa: CATSRGSGYNEKLFF
v_call: TRBV11-2; j_call: TRBJ2-7; clone_size: once; cdr3_aa: CASSWVVGKDYEQYF
v_call: TRBV5-4; j_call: TRBJ2-4; clone_size: .; cdr3_aa: CASSRDFGAKNIQYF
v_call: TRBV4-1; j_call: TRBJ1-3; clone_size: once; cdr3_aa: CASSQVATGEGNTIYF
v_call: TRBV25-1; j_call: TRBJ1-3; clone_size: .; cdr3_aa: CASSGFTGLTGSGNTIYF
v_call: TRBV29-1; j_call: TRBJ2-4; clone_size: .; cdr3_aa: CSGVQGTKNIQYF
v_call: TRBV27; j_call: TRBJ2-5; clone_size: .; cdr3_aa: CASSETGEWETQYF
v_call: TRBV18; j_call: TRBJ2-3; clone_size: .; cdr3_aa: CASSPGLSTSGTDTQYF
v_call: TRBV27; j_call: TRBJ2-7; clone_size: .; cdr3_aa: CASSLTGTGNYEQYF
v_call: TRBV7-9; j_call: TRBJ2-2; clone_size: .; cdr3_aa: CASRPGTGSNTGELFF
v_call: TRBV7-2; j_call: TRBJ2-2; clone_size: .; cdr3_aa: CASSLEGRSGELFF
v_call: TRBV7-8; j_call: TRBJ2-1; clone_size: .; cdr3_aa: CASSPKDTYNEQFF
v_call: TRBV5-1; j_call: TRBJ2-7; clone_size: .; cdr3_aa: CASSLGGTVTYEQYF
v_call: TRBV27; j_call: TRBJ2-2; clone_size: .; cdr3_aa: CASSFFWGAGELFF
v_call: TRBV5-6; j_call: TRBJ2-7; clone_size: .; cdr3_aa: CASSLRESHEQYF
v_call: TRBV11-3; j_call: TRBJ2-7; clone_size: .; cdr3_aa: CASSLGSGSYEQYF
v_call: TRBV5-1; j_call: TRBJ2-7; clone_size: .; cdr3_aa: CASSLGQGGYEQYF
v_call: TRBV15; j_call: TRBJ1-2; clone_size: .; cdr3_aa: CATSRDQAILYGYTF
v_call: TRBV30; j_call: TRBJ2-7; clone_size: .; cdr3_aa: CAWSIFPYEQYF
v_call: TRBV30; j_call: TRBJ1-1; clone_size: .; cdr3_aa: CAWSAVATFF
v_call: TRBV18; j_call: TRBJ1-2; clone_size: .; cdr3_aa: CASSPNDSSGYTF
v_call: TRBV10-3; j_call: TRBJ2-1; clone_size: once; cdr3_aa: CAISESPSGSSLNEQFF
v_call: TRBV6-5; j_call: TRBJ2-7; clone_size: .; cdr3_aa: CASISGLAGGYEQYF
v_call: TRBV4-2; j_call: TRBJ1-4; clone_size: .; cdr3_aa: CASSQVGTPNEKLFF
v_call: TRBV5-1; j_call: TRBJ2-5; clone_size: .; cdr3_aa: CASSYGSGEETQYF
v_call: TRBV30; j_call: TRBJ1-1; clone_size: .; cdr3_aa: CAWSHRNTEAFF
v_call: TRBV19; j_call: TRBJ2-7; clone_size: .; cdr3_aa: CASSPGGWSYEQYF
v_call: TRBV7-8; j_call: TRBJ1-2; clone_size: once; cdr3_aa: CASSLAKPGGYTF
v_call: TRBV5-4; j_call: TRBJ2-1; clone_size: .; cdr3_aa: CASSLGTDSYNEQFF
v_call: TRBV5-4; j_call: TRBJ1-2; clone_size: .; cdr3_aa: CASSSGRGIHDGYTF
v_call: TRBV6-4; j_call: TRBJ2-2; clone_size: .; cdr3_aa: CATPASGSANTGELFF
v_call: TRBV11-2; j_call: TRBJ2-1; clone_size: once; cdr3_aa: CASSSSWGRGNNEQFF
v_call: TRBV27; j_call: TRBJ2-2; clone_size: .; cdr3_aa: CASSSDRGRTGELFF
v_call: TRBV28; j_call: TRBJ2-7; clone_size: .; cdr3_aa: CASSFQDSKQYF
v_call: TRBV11-2; j_call: TRBJ2-2; clone_size: .; cdr3_aa: CASTTGGAVRTGELFF
v_call: TRBV11-2; j_call: TRBJ2-1; clone_size: once; cdr3_aa: CASNSGGVLVDEQFF
v_call: TRBV4-1; j_call: TRBJ2-2; clone_size: .; cdr3_aa: CASSHLLAGVTAGELFF
v_call: TRBV7-9; j_call: TRBJ2-5; clone_size: .; cdr3_aa: CASSPSMAGGHETQYF
v_call: TRBV5-1; j_call: TRBJ2-7; clone_size: .; cdr3_aa: CASSFSGTSLYEQYF
v_call: TRBV10-3; j_call: TRBJ1-2; clone_size: .; cdr3_aa: CAIRRGSLPGQGEDGYTF
v_call: TRBV5-6; j_call: TRBJ2-7; clone_size: .; cdr3_aa: CASTWDRASYEQYF
v_call: TRBV19; j_call: TRBJ1-1; clone_size: .; cdr3_aa: CASSIGPGTEAFF
v_call: TRBV6-4; j_call: TRBJ2-1; clone_size: few; cdr3_aa: CASSDVAGGGNEQFF
v_call: TRBV28; j_call: TRBJ1-3; clone_size: .; cdr3_aa: CASSLGIPSSGNTIYF
v_call: TRBV9; j_call: TRBJ1-3; clone_size: .; cdr3_aa: CASSAPGQGNTIYF
v_call: TRBV7-2; j_call: TRBJ1-5; clone_size: .; cdr3_aa: CASSLGTGENQPQHF
v_call: TRBV7-8; j_call: TRBJ2-7; clone_size: .; cdr3_aa: CASSSDRDRVTYEQYF
v_call: TRBV27; j_call: TRBJ2-7; clone_size: .; cdr3_aa: CASSLQHTYEQYF
v_call: TRBV28; j_call: TRBJ2-2; clone_size: .; cdr3_aa: CASSFGTGVTGELFF
v_call: TRBV5-1; j_call: TRBJ2-7; clone_size: .; cdr3_aa: CASSFSYSSYEQYF